The 18 T cell receptor beta chains below were found in one sample sequenced in a study of T cell responses to AZD1222 COVID-19 vaccine (dated by TCRdb to 2020 to 2023). The intended sense of this specimen's time point label: baseline before first vaccination. The library relied on the immunoSEQ multiplex PCR assay. TCRdb retrieved this table from immuneACCESS and kept in-frame rearrangements only. Not all clones are present; in checked studies, unresolved V genes account for under half, and no reason is known for the remainder. This sample holds roughly 150,000 clones; approximately 88% were observed only once. Roughly 4% of the sample is held by the ten biggest clonotypes. The sequencing here drew on peripheral blood, taken on day 0 of AZD1222 vaccination. The origin of the receptors is an adult in good health.

The chain couples TRBV19 to TRBJ1-5; D gene uncertain. Trimming took off 5 bases at V and 5 bases at J, with 16 bases between the two ends. The germline gives CDR1 LNHDA, CDR2 SQIVND (reference sequence). CDR3 length: 15 amino acids. In DNA, the CDR3 is TGTGCCAGTAGTGGGAGGCGGAGGGCGCATCAGCCCCAGCATTTT. This translates into CASSGRRRAHQPQHF. The variable domain in full, completed from reference TRBV19 and TRBJ1-5, reads DGGITQSPKYLFRKEGQNVTLSCEQNLNHDAMYWYRQDPGQGLRLIYYSQIVNDFQKGDIAEGYSVSREKKESFPLTVTSAQKNPTAFYLCASSGRRRAHQPQHFGDGTRLSIL.

This rearrangement joins TRBV9 to TRBJ2-2, with 8 bases fitting TRBD1. The CDR3 is 15 residues long. V trimming: 2 bases; J trimming: 5 bases; junction bases outside the gene matches: 5. Germline V gene lookup returns CDR1 SGDLS and CDR2 YYNGEE. Written as DNA, the CDR3 is TGTGCCAGCAGCGTGGGACAGGAGTTAACCGGGGAGCTGTTTTTT. Translation gives CASSVGQELTGELFF.

On this clone: A single base separates this from a much larger clone, so it may be a read error. The chain uses TRBV2 and TRBJ1-1; 8 bases are a match to TRBD1. Germline V gene sequence: CDR1 SNHLY, CDR2 FYNNEI. The CDR3 covers 14 residues. V shed 6 bases, J shed 3 bases, and the junction held 6 bases outside the gene matches. The CDR3 here is CASSPGQGYTEAFF. CDR3 nucleotide sequence: TGTGCCAGCAGCCCCGGACAGGGATACACTGAAGCTTTCTTT. The complete variable domain, with remaining parts taken from reference TRBV2 and TRBJ1-1, reads EPEVTQTPSHQVTQMGQEVILRCVPISNHLYFYWYRQILGQKVEFLVSFYNNEISEKSEIFDDQFSVERPDGSNFTLKIRSTKLEDSAMYFCASSPGQGYTEAFFGQGTRLTVV.

The rearrangement joins TRBV30 to TRBJ1-1; D is uncertain. The V gene lost 8 bases and the J gene lost 4 bases, with 17 bases spanning the gap. Germline V lookup: CDR1 GTSNPN, CDR2 SVGIG (reference sequence). The CDR3 is 13 residues long. CDR3 DNA sequence: TGTGCCCAACAACTCAATAACCCCACTGAAGCTTTCTTT. This gives the protein CAQQLNNPTEAFF.

The V and J genes are TRBV6-4 and TRBJ1-6; TRBD1 aligns across 11 bases. V gave up 3 bases and J gave up 9 bases; unmatched junction bases: 4. The CDR3 has 15 amino acids. CDR1 is MRHNA, CDR2 SNTAGT, per germline. The CDR3 DNA follows: TGTGCCAGCAGTGAGCTCGGGACAGGGGGTTCACCCCTCCACTTT. This sequence encodes CASSELGTGGSPLHF.

The V and J genes are TRBV28 and TRBJ2-1; D is unresolved. The V gene's germline CDR1 is MDHEN and CDR2 SYDVKM. Trimming took 2 bases from V and 12 from J, leaving 11 bases between them. This CDR3 has 12 residues. The DNA for the CDR3 is TGTGCCAGCAGTTTAGGGGTAGTGGGGCAGTTCTTC. This translates into CASSLGVVGQFF.

This sequence joins TRBV29-1 and TRBJ2-7; 8 nucleotides agree with TRBD1. The junction had 7 bases not matched to a gene; V was cut back by 6 bases and J by 0 bases. CDR1 and CDR2 from the germline V gene are SQVTM and ANQGSEA. This CDR3 spans 14 amino acids. This CDR3 is CSVIRDRSSYEQYF. CDR3 nucleotide sequence: TGCAGCGTCATTAGGGACAGGAGCTCCTACGAGCAGTACTTC.

The chain carries TRBV9 and TRBJ1-2; the D is unclear. In germline, CDR1 is SGDLS, CDR2 YYNGEE. The CDR3 is 14 residues long. V lost 3 bases, J lost 4 bases, and 13 bases lay in between. The CDR3 sequence is CASSEAANRYGYTF. DNA of the CDR3: TGTGCCAGCAGCGAAGCAGCCAACCGCTATGGCTACACCTTC.

This clone was counted between two and nine times. This chain joins TRBV3-1 (or the pseudogene TRBV3-2) and TRBJ2-7, with 11 bases lining up with TRBD1. Germline V lookup: CDR1 LGHDT, CDR2 YNNKEL (reference sequence). The CDR3 extends over 16 amino acids. The V gene end was trimmed by 4 bases and the J gene end by 4 bases; junction bases not matched to a gene: 9. CDR3 amino acids: CASSPRTGGSSYEQYF. The CDR3 nucleotides read TGTGCCAGCAGCCCTCGGACAGGGGGCTCCAGTTACGAGCAGTACTTC.

CDR3 loop: CASSLESAGGQYF. The CDR3, as DNA: TGTGCCAGCAGCTTAGAGTCGGCAGGGGGTCAGTACTTC. The V call is TRBV7-9, the J call TRBJ2-7; TRBD1 aligns across 7 bases. Trimming at V came to 1 base and at J to 10 bases, leaving 7 bases not matched to a gene. The CDR3 runs 13 residues. Germline values: CDR1 SEHNR, CDR2 FQNEAQ (reference sequence).

This chain uses TRBV5-1 with TRBJ2-7; 12 nucleotides match TRBD2. The junction had 2 bases not matched to a gene; V was cut back by 0 bases and J by 4 bases. The CDR3 is 15 residues long. Germline V CDR1 and CDR2: SGHRS, YFSETQ. The DNA for the CDR3 is TGCGCCAGCAGCTTGGGGGGGACTAGCGGGTACGAGCAGTACTTC. Translation: CASSLGGTSGYEQYF.

The chain uses TRBV6-1 and TRBJ1-5; no firm D call. CDR1 is MNHNS and CDR2 is SASEGT in the germline V gene. The CDR3 sequence is 16 residues long. Trimming removed 2 bases from V and 9 bases from J, with 20 bases in between. DNA for the CDR3: TGTGCCAGCAGTGAATTATTTGAGGATGGGTTCGGGCCCCAGCATTTT. The encoded protein is CASSELFEDGFGPQHF.

The chain couples TRBV7-2 to TRBJ1-5; no clear D gene. V lost 5 bases and J 5 bases, leaving 19 bases between the germline ends. Germline V gives CDR1 SGHTA, CDR2 FQGNSA. The CDR3 is made up of 16 amino acids. Here the CDR3 DNA reads TGTGCCAGCAGCCTTTCCGGGCCGTGGGTTGATCAGCCCCAGCATTTT. It translates to CASSLSGPWVDQPQHF.

The chain uses TRBV28 and TRBJ1-2, with D perhaps TRBD1 (6 bases). The ends were cut back, 6 bases at V and 2 bases at J, with 16 bases in the middle. The CDR3 consists of 15 residues. Germline-derived CDR1 and CDR2 are MDHEN and SYDVKM. The CDR3 region is CASSQGGGENYGYTF. DNA of the CDR3: TGTGCCAGCAGCCAAGGGGGGGGCGAGAACTATGGCTACACCTTC.

V is TRBV27 and J is TRBJ1-6; tentative D call: TRBD1 (6 bases). CDR1 and CDR2 (germline): MNHEY, SMNVEV (reference sequence). The CDR3 covers 14 residues. V was cut by 6 bases and J by 10 bases, with 16 bases left in between. CDR3: CASSLAGARSPLHF. The DNA for the CDR3 is TGTGCCAGCAGCCTCGCGGGGGCTAGGTCACCCCTCCACTTT.

This clone was seen just once. The same CDR3 can be traced to other DNA sequences in this sample. The rearrangement joins TRBV30 to TRBJ2-7; unclear D gene. Trimming removed 1 base from V and 0 bases from J, with 1 base in between. The CDR3 covers 11 residues. From germline, CDR1 is GTSNPN and CDR2 SVGIG (reference sequence). In DNA, the CDR3 is TGTGCCTGGAGTGCCTCCTACGAGCAGTACTTC. Translation gives CAWSASYEQYF.

V is TRBV2 and J is TRBJ1-1; D unresolved. The CDR3 runs 13 residues. Germline assignment: CDR1 SNHLY and CDR2 FYNNEI. V lost 4 bases and J lost 4, with 10 bases in between. The CDR3 DNA is TGTGCCAGCAGTGTAACGGAAAGCACTGAAGCTTTCTTT. It translates to CASSVTESTEAFF.

The rearrangement uses TRBV5-1 and TRBJ1-1, with a possible D match to TRBD1 (5 bases). The germline V and J ends were trimmed by 4 bases and 0 bases, with 16 bases remaining between them. The CDR3 spans 16 residues. The germline gives CDR1 SGHRS, CDR2 YFSETQ. As DNA, the CDR3 is TGCGCCAGCAGCCTCACAGGCGGGGGGGTGAACACTGAAGCTTTCTTT. This sequence encodes CASSLTGGGVNTEAFF.